The subject of this entry is one TCR beta chain. Its antigen is as yet unknown. The sample comes from a study of pediatric ulcerative colitis. Study-level points and caveats: Blood-rectal clonal overlap within each person was significantly higher in ulcerative colitis patients than controls.

Clones were read by immunoSEQ multiplex PCR, and TCRdb kept only the in-frame ones, dropping some. The sample shows tens of thousands of clones, about 71% of them seen only once. From germline, CDR1 is SGDLS and CDR2 YYNGEE. The CDR3 sequence is 19 residues long. The V gene end was trimmed by 7 bases and the J gene end by 0 bases; junction bases not matched to a gene: 16. The rectum was sampled with one to two pinch biopsies at colonoscopy. Before the diagnostic colonoscopy, ulcerative colitis patients were free of immunosuppressive medication. Sequencing was done on a sample of gut tissue. The chain joins TRBV9 to TRBJ2-6; 7 bases line up with TRBD2. This sequence originates from a boy aged 5 to 17 with severe ulcerative colitis. CDR3 in DNA: TGTGCCAGCGCTCTATGGGAGGGGTCCTCGATCTCTGGGGCCAACGTCCTGACTTTC. Protein: CASALWEGSSISGANVLTF.